These T cell receptor beta chains were read from a single sample in a study of regulatory T cells in long-lasting Graves disease. TCRdb called the multiplex PCR reads again in MiXCR, with one record for every CDR3 protein. Of about 330,000 distinct CDR3 sequences listed, 15% to 20% are singletons. These data are also associated with another study on T cells in Graves' hyperthyroidism and ophthalmopathy.

This material consisted of peripheral blood mononuclear cells (PBMCs), taken at new diagnosis, from a patient treated with antithyroid drugs. The receptor set was obtained from a woman in her late teens or twenties with Graves disease. The CDR3 runs from the conserved cysteine through the conserved F or W. The D gene is left open where the match is weak. Clone size appears in some rows only: once, few, many, or a class for an expanded clone.

V,J,D,size,CDR3,DNA
TRBV6-2/TRBV6-3,TRBJ2-3,-,-,CASSYSPSGADTQYF,TGTGCCAGCAGTTACTCCCCCTCGGGCGCAGATACGCAGTATTTT
TRBV9,TRBJ2-5,TRBD2,few,CASSVAGGPEETQYF,TGTGCCAGCAGCGTAGCGGGAGGGCCGGAAGAGACCCAGTACTTC
TRBV5-1,TRBJ1-4,-,few,CASSLIQGIHEKLFF,TGCGCCAGCAGCTTGATACAGGGAATTCATGAAAAACTGTTTTTT
TRBV20-1,TRBJ2-7,-,many,CSARSAGRIYEQYF,TGCAGTGCTAGATCGGCGGGACGGATCTACGAGCAGTACTTC
TRBV2,TRBJ2-7,-,few,CASREGPHKDEQYF,TGTGCCAGTCGCGAGGGCCCCCACAAGGACGAGCAGTACTTC
TRBV5-4,TRBJ2-2,TRBD2,-,CASSLREREGLFF,TGTGCCAGCAGCTTGCGGGAGCGGGAAGGGCTGTTTTTT
TRBV14,TRBJ2-1,-,many,CASSQTMAGSSYNEQFF,TGTGCCAGCAGCCAAACAATGGCAGGGTCATCCTACAATGAGCAGTTCTTC
TRBV27,TRBJ1-3,-,-,CASSYTGGNTIYF,TGTGCCAGCAGTTACACAGGAGGAAACACCATATATTTT
TRBV11-2,TRBJ2-1,TRBD2,many,CASSFGGLAGINEQFF,TGTGCCAGCAGCTTCGGCGGACTAGCGGGGATCAATGAGCAGTTCTTC
TRBV18,TRBJ1-1,-,many,CASSPQNPEVGTEAFF,TGTGCCAGCTCACCACAGAATCCGGAGGTGGGCACTGAAGCTTTCTTT
TRBV9,TRBJ2-4,TRBD2,-,CASSVYPGGNIQYF,TGTGCCAGCAGCGTATACCCGGGGGGAAACATTCAGTACTTC
TRBV6-1,TRBJ2-5,-,many,CASRIAALQETQYF,TGTGCCAGCCGTATTGCAGCGTTGCAAGAGACCCAGTACTTC
TRBV5-1,TRBJ2-5,-,-,CASSPGAREETQYF,TGCGCCAGCAGCCCTGGGGCTAGAGAAGAGACCCAGTACTTC
TRBV7-8,TRBJ2-2,TRBD2,many,CASSLTSGSPGELFF,TGTGCCAGCAGCTTAACTAGCGGGAGTCCCGGGGAGCTGTTTTTT
TRBV11-2,TRBJ1-5,-,many,CASSPNHGGDYQPQHF,TGTGCCAGCAGCCCTAACCATGGGGGCGACTATCAGCCCCAGCATTTT
TRBV4-1,TRBJ2-7,TRBD2,many,CASSQVGTGRRNEQYF,TGCGCCAGCAGCCAAGTAGGGACCGGGAGGAGGAACGAGCAGTACTTC
TRBV20-1,TRBJ1-4,-,-,CSHRRQGIEKLFF,TGCAGTCATCGTCGGCAGGGGATTGAAAAACTGTTTTTT
TRBV4-1,TRBJ2-7,TRBD2,many,CASRDREGYEQYF,TGCGCCAGCAGGGACCGGGAGGGCTACGAGCAGTACTTC
TRBV3-1,TRBJ2-3,TRBD1,many,CASSWTGITDTQYF,TGTGCCAGCAGCTGGACAGGTATCACAGATACGCAGTATTTT
TRBV24-1,TRBJ1-1,-,-,CATSDGPRGRTEAFF,TGTGCCACCAGTGATGGGCCGAGGGGCCGCACTGAAGCTTTCTTT
TRBV19,TRBJ2-1,TRBD2,few,CASSTLAGEVNEQFF,TGTGCCAGTAGTACACTAGCGGGGGAGGTCAATGAGCAGTTCTTC
TRBV7-2,TRBJ1-6,-,few,CASSDRDELFPLHF,TGTGCCAGCAGCGACCGGGACGAACTTTTCCCCCTCCACTTT
TRBV30,TRBJ2-5,TRBD2,many,CAWSPKLAGGFQETQYF,TGTGCCTGGAGTCCTAAATTAGCGGGGGGGTTCCAAGAGACCCAGTACTTC
TRBV29-1,TRBJ2-3,-,many,CSVVPKSGGTDTQYF,TGCAGCGTTGTACCCAAATCCGGAGGCACAGATACGCAGTATTTT
TRBV12-3/TRBV12-4,TRBJ2-7,-,many,CASSLGAWKENLYEQYF,TGTGCCAGCAGTTTGGGGGCTTGGAAGGAGAATCTCTACGAGCAGTACTTC
TRBV20-1,TRBJ2-7,TRBD1,-,CSASAAGTENSYEQYF,TGCAGTGCTAGCGCGGCCGGGACAGAAAACTCCTACGAGCAGTACTTC
TRBV5-1,TRBJ2-1,TRBD2,once,CASSLFSGTSGFYNEQFF,TGCGCCAGCAGCTTGTTTAGCGGGACTAGCGGATTCTACAATGAGCAGTTCTTC
TRBV5-1,TRBJ1-2,-,few,CASSPRTDGYGYTF,TGCGCCAGCAGCCCAAGGACAGACGGCTATGGCTACACCTTC